Below, 4 T cell receptor beta chains from the same sample are listed, as sequenced in a study of control samples from healthy donors and cancer patients. Here immunoSEQ multiplex PCR was the method, and the copy in TCRdb shows in-frame clones only, minus some. The profile covers 48,000 or so clones, with approximately 93% appearing a single time and around a quarter taken by the ten largest. The sample comprised PBMCs. The receptors originated from a woman in her forties or fifties with head and neck cancer.

The rearrangement joins TRBV7-2 to TRBJ2-7; D assignment may be TRBD1 or TRBD2 (5 bases each). CDR3 length: 15 amino acids. V was shortened by 3 bases and J by 3 bases, with 15 bases between the two germline ends. From germline, CDR1 is SGHTA and CDR2 FQGNSA. CDR3 nucleotide sequence: TGTGCCAGCAGCTTGGATCGGGGCCACTACTACGAGCAGTACTTC. Protein product: CASSLDRGHYYEQYF.

The V gene is TRBV6-6, the J gene TRBJ2-5; 8 bases agree with TRBD1. In germline, CDR1 is MNHNY, CDR2 SVGAGI (reference sequence). Trimming cost V 0 bases and J 4 bases; bases outside gene matches: 4. This CDR3 region has 15 residues. The CDR3 bases are TGTGCCAGCAGTTACTCGCAGGGGGCTTTAGAGACCCAGTACTTC. Its translation is CASSYSQGALETQYF.

CDR3 residues: CASSEYSNQPQHF. In DNA form, the CDR3 reads TGTGCCAGCAGTGAGTATAGCAATCAGCCCCAGCATTTT. V gene TRBV2 combines with J gene TRBJ1-5; D remains ambiguous. The CDR3 extends over 13 amino acids. V lost 3 bases to trimming and J lost 0 bases, with 3 bases between them. Germline CDR1 reads SNHLY; CDR2 reads FYNNEI.

The genes are TRBV24-1 and TRBJ2-3; possible D gene TRBD1, 6 bases. The CDR3 is made up of 14 amino acids. Trimming removed 3 bases from V and 2 bases from J, with 8 bases in between. Germline V gives CDR1 KGHDR, CDR2 SFDVKD. The chain's CDR3 is CATSDNRVTDTQYF. The CDR3 nucleotides are TGTGCCACCAGTGATAACAGGGTCACAGATACGCAGTATTTT.